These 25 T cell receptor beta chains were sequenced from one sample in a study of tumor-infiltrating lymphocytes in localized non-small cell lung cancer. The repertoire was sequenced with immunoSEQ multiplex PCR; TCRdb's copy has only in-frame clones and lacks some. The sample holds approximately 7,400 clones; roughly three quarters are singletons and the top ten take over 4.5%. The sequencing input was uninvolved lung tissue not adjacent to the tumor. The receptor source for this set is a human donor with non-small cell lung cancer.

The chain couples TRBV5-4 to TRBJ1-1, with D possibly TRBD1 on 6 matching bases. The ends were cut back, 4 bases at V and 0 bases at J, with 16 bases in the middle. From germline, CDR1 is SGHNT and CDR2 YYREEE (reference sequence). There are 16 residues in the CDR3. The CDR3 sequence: CASSQDLGQMNTEAFF. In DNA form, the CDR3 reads TGTGCCAGCAGCCAAGATCTTGGACAGATGAACACTGAAGCTTTCTTT.

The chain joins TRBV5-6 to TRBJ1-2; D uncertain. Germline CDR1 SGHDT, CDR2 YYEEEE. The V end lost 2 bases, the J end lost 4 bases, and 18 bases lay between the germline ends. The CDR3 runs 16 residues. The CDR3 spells CASSLVVGWGSYGYTF. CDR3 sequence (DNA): TGTGCCAGCAGCTTAGTAGTGGGATGGGGAAGCTATGGCTACACCTTC.

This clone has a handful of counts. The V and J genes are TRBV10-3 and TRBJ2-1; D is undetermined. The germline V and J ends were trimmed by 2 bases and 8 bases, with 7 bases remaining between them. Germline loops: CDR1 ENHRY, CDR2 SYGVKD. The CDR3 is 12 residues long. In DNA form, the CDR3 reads TGTGCCATCAGTGAGACCCAGGATGAGCAGTTCTTC. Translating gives CAISETQDEQFF.

For the CDR3, the DNA is TGTGCCTGTTTGGGGGAGAGCACTGAAGCTTTCTTT. Protein product: CACLGESTEAFF. The chain recombines TRBV30 with TRBJ1-1; D perhaps matches TRBD1 (5 bases). The CDR3 covers 12 residues. V shed 6 bases and J shed 4 bases, with 12 bases lying between them. CDR1 and CDR2 (germline): GTSNPN, SVGIG (reference sequence).

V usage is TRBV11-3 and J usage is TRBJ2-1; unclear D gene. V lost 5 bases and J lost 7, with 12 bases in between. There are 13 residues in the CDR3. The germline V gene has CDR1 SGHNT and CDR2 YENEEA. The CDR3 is CASSQLDGNEQFF. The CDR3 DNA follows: TGTGCCAGCAGCCAACTCGACGGAAATGAGCAGTTCTTC.

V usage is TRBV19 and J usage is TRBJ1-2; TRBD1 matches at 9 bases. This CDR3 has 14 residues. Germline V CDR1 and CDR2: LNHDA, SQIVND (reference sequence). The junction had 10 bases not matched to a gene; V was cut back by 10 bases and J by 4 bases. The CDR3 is CATQRQGVPYGYTF. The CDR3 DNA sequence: TGTGCCACCCAACGACAGGGGGTTCCCTATGGCTACACCTTC.

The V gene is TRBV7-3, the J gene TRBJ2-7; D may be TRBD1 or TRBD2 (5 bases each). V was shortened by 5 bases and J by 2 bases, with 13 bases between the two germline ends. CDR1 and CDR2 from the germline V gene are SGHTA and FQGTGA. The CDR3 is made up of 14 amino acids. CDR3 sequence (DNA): TGTGCCAGCAGCCGGGGCGGCGGACCCTACGAGCAGTACTTC. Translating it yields CASSRGGGPYEQYF.

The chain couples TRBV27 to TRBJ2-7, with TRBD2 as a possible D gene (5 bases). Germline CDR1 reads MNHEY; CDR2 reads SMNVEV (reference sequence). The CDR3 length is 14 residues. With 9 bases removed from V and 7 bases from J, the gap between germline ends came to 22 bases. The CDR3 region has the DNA TGTGCCAGTCAATACGCATTATCCTCGGGGGAGCAGTACTTC. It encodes CASQYALSSGEQYF.

The CDR3 DNA sequence: TGTGCCAGCAGCCACGGCCTAGCGGGAGCGAACAATGAGCAGTTCTTC. The encoded protein is CASSHGLAGANNEQFF. This sequence joins TRBV11-3 and TRBJ2-1; TRBD2 agrees at 10 bases. CDR3 length: 16 residues. V shed 5 bases and J 5 bases; nucleotides not matched to a gene: 9. The germline CDR1 and CDR2 sequences are SGHNT and YENEEA. The full variable domain, in which reference TRBV11-3 and TRBJ2-1 provide the parts outside the CDR3, is EAGVVQSPRYKIIEKKQPVAFWCNPISGHNTLYWYLQNLGQGPELLIRYENEEAVDDSQLPKDRFSAERLKGVDSTLKIQPAELGDSAVYLCASSHGLAGANNEQFFGPGTRLTVL.

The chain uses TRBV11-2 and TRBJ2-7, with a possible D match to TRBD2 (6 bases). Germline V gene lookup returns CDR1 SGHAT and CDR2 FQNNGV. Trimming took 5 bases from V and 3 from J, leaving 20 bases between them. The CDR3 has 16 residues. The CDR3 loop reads CASSPLAGRDIYEQYF. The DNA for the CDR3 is TGTGCCAGCAGCCCCCTGGCGGGGAGAGATATCTACGAGCAGTACTTC. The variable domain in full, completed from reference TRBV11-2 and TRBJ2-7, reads EAGVAQSPRYKIIEKRQSVAFWCNPISGHATLYWYQQILGQGPKLLIQFQNNGVVDDSQLPKDRFSAERLKGVDSTLKIQPAKLEDSAVYLCASSPLAGRDIYEQYFGPGTRLTVT.

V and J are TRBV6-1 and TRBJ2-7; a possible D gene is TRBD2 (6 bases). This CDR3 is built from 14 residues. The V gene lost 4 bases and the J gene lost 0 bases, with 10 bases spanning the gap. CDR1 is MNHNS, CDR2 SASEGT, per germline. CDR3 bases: TGTGCCAGCAGTGTCCCGGGGGTCTCCTACGAGCAGTACTTC. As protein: CASSVPGVSYEQYF.

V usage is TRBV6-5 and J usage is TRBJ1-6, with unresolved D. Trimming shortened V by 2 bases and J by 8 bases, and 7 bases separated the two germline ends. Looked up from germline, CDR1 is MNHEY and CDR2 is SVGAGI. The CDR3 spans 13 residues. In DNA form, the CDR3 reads TGTGCCAGCAGTTACAGGATCGATTCACCCCTCCACTTT. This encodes CASSYRIDSPLHF.

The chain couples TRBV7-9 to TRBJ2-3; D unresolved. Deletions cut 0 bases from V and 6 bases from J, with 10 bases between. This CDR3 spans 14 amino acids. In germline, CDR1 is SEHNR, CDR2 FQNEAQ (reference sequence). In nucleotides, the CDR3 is TGTGCCAGCAGCTTAGCGGGGTTAGGTGATACGCAGTATTTT. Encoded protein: CASSLAGLGDTQYF.

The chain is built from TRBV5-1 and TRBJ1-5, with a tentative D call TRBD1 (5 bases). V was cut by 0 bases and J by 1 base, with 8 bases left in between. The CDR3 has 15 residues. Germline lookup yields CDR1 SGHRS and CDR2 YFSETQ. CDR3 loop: CASSLAGASNQPQHF. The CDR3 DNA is TGCGCCAGCAGCTTGGCTGGGGCCAGCAATCAGCCCCAGCATTTT.

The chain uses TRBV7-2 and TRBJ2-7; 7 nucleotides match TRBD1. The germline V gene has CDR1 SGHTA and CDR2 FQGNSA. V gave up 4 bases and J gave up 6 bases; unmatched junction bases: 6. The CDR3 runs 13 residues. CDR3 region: CASSSWTGGEQYF. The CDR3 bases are TGTGCCAGCAGCTCCTGGACAGGCGGCGAGCAGTACTTC.

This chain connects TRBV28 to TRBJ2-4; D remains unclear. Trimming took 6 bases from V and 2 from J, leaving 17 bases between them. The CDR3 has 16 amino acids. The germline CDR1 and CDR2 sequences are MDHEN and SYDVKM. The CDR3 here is CASSQVGYVSKNIQYF. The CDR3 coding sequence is TGTGCCAGCAGCCAGGTCGGCTATGTGTCCAAAAACATTCAGTACTTC.

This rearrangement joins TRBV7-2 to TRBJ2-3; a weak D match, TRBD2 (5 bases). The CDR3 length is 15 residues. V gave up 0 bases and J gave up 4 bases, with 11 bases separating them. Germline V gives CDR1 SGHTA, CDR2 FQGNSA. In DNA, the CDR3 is TGTGCCAGCAGCTTAGCGGGAGTAGTCTCAGATACGCAGTATTTT. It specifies CASSLAGVVSDTQYF.

The CDR3 reads CASSLPGQEKNIQYF. The DNA for the CDR3 is TGTGCCAGCAGCTTACCGGGACAGGAGAAAAACATTCAGTACTTC. This chain uses TRBV7-9 with TRBJ2-4; 8 positions match TRBD1. This CDR3 has 15 amino acids. Germline V CDR1 and CDR2: SEHNR, FQNEAQ (reference sequence). V shed 2 bases, J shed 4 bases, and the junction held 4 bases outside the gene matches.

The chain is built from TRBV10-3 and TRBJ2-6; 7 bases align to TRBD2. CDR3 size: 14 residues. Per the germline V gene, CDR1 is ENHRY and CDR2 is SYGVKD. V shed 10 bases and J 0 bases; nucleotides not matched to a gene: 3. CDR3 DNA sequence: TGTGCCAGCCGGGGGGACTCTGGGGCCAACGTCCTGACTTTC. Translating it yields CASRGDSGANVLTF.

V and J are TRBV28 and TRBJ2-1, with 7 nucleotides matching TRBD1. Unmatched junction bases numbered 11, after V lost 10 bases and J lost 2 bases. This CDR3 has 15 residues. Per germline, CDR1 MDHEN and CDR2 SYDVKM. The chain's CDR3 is CATSTGFQPYNEQFF. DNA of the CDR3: TGTGCCACCTCGACAGGGTTCCAACCCTACAATGAGCAGTTCTTC.

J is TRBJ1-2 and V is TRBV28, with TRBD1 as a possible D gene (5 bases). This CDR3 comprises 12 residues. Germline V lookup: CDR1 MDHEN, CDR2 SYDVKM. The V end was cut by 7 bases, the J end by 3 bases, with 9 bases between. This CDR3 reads CASMQGYYGYTF. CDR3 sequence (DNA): TGTGCCAGCATGCAGGGCTACTATGGCTACACCTTC.

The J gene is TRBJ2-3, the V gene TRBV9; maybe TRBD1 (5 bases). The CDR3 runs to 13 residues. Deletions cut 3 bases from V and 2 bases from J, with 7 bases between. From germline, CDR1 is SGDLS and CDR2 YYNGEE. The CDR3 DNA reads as TGTGCCAGCAGCGAGGGGCCCACAGATACGCAGTATTTT. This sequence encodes CASSEGPTDTQYF.

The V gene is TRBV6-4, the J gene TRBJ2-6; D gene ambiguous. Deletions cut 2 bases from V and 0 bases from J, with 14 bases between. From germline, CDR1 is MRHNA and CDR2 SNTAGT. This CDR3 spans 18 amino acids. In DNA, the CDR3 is TGTGCCAGCAGTGACCTGGTTAGTACCCGCTCTGGGGCCAACGTCCTGACTTTC. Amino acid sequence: CASSDLVSTRSGANVLTF.

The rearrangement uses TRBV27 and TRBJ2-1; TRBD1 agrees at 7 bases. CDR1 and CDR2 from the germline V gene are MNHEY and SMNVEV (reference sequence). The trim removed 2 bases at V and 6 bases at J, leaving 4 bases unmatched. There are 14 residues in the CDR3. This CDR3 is CASSLGQVGNEQFF. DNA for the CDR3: TGTGCCAGCAGTTTAGGACAGGTAGGCAATGAGCAGTTCTTC.

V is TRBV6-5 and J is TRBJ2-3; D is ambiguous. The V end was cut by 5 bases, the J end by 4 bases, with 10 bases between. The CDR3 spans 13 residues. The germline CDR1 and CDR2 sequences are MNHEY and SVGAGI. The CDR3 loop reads CASSPATADTQYF. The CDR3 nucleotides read TGTGCCAGCAGTCCCGCAACAGCAGATACGCAGTATTTT.